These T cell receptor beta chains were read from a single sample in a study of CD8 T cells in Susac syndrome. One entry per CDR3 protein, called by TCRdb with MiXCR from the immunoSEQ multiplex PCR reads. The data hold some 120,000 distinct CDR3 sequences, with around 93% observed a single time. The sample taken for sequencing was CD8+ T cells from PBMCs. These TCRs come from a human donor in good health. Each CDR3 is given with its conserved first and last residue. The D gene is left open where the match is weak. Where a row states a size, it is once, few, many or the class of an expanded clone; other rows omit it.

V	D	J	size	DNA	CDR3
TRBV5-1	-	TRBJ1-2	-	TGCGCCAGCAGCTTGACATCTGGGAGAATGAACTATGGCTACACCTTC	CASSLTSGRMNYGYTF
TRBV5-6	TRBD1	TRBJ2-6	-	TGTGCCAGCCGGGACAGGGGGTATTCTGGGGCCAACGTCCTGACTTTC	CASRDRGYSGANVLTF
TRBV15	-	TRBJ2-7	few	TGTGCCACCAGTGGGACCTTCGGGGGCTCCTACGAGCAGTACTTC	CATSGTFGGSYEQYF
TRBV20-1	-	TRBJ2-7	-	TGCAGTGCTGGCAGTGGGGCCTCCTACGAGCAGTACTTC	CSAGSGASYEQYF
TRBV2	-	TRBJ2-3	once	TGTGCCAGCGGCCGCGCGGCGGGTGATACGCAGTATTTT	CASGRAAGDTQYF
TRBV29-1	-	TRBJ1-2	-	TGCAGCGTTGTGGTGGGACAACTCTATGGCTACACCTTC	CSVVVGQLYGYTF
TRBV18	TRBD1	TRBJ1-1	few	TGTGCCAGCTCACTAGGACAGGGAGGGACTGAAGCTTTCTTT	CASSLGQGGTEAFF
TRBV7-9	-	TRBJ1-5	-	TGTGCCAGCAGCTTGGGGGGGTCGATTAGCAATCAGCCCCAGCATTTT	CASSLGGSISNQPQHF
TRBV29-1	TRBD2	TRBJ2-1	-	TGCAGCGTTGAGAGGCTAGCGGGGATAAGCTCCTACAATGAGCAGTTCTTC	CSVERLAGISSYNEQFF
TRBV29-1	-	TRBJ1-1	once	TGCAGCGCTCTTTGGGGGTCGAACACTGAAGCTTTCTTT	CSALWGSNTEAFF
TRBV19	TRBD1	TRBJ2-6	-	TGTGCCAGTAGTATCGACGGACAGGGTATGCTCTCTGGGGCCAACGTCCTGACTTTC	CASSIDGQGMLSGANVLTF
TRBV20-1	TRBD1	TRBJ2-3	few	TGCAGTGCTACAGACAGGGGAGCGGTGAACACAGATACGCAGTATTTT	CSATDRGAVNTDTQYF
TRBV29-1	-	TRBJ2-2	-	TGCAGCGCCATCGGGGCGGGCGGGGAGCTGTTTTTT	CSAIGAGGELFF
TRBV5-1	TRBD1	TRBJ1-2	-	TGCGCCAGCAGCTTCGGGGACAGGTTGGGGCCTAACTATGGCTACACCTTC	CASSFGDRLGPNYGYTF
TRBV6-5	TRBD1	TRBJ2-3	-	TGTGCCAGCAGCCTGACAGGGGAGGTTGTCGATACGCAGTATTTT	CASSLTGEVVDTQYF
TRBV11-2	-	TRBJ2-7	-	TGTGCCAGCAGCTTGGCTCCACAGGTGTCCGACGAGCAGTACTTC	CASSLAPQVSDEQYF
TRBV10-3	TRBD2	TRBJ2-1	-	TGTGCCATCAAAGAATTTGCGGGGGGGGACAATGAGCAGTTCTTC	CAIKEFAGGDNEQFF
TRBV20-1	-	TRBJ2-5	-	TGCAGTGCCTTAGTTGGAGAGACCCAGTACTTC	CSALVGETQYF
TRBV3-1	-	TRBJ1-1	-	TGTGCCAGCAGCCAAGGTACCTTAGGGCGAGTGTCCACTGAAGCTTTCTTT	CASSQGTLGRVSTEAFF
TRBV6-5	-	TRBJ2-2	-	TGTGCCAGCAGTTACTCGAAGGACCACCCCGTGAGGGTTAACACCGGGGAGCTGTTTTTT	CASSYSKDHPVRVNTGELFF
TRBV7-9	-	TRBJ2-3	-	TGTGCCAGCAGCACCTCTACTAGGGGCACAGATACGCAGTATTTT	CASSTSTRGTDTQYF
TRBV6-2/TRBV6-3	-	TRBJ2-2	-	TGTGCCAGCAGTTTTGTTGGGGAAACCGGGGAGCTGTTTTTT	CASSFVGETGELFF
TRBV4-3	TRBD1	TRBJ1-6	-	TGCGCCAGCAGCCAGGGACAGCAGAATTCACCCCTCCACTTT	CASSQGQQNSPLHF
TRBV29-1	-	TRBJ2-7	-	TGCAGCGTTGGACGTAAGGCCTACGAGCAGTACTTC	CSVGRKAYEQYF
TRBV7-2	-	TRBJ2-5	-	TGTGCCAGCAGCTTAGGAGTCCTGGCGGGGGCTAGAGAGACCCAGTACTTC	CASSLGVLAGARETQYF
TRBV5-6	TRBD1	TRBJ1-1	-	TGTGCCAGCAGTCATGGCCCAGGGGGCACTGAAGCTTTCTTT	CASSHGPGGTEAFF
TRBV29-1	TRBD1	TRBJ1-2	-	TGCAGCGTTGAAGCCTCCCCACAGGGGGTCTTCAGTGGCTACACCTTC	CSVEASPQGVFSGYTF
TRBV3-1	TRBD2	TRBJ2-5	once	TGTGCCAGCAGCCCTTCGGAGGGGAGCGGGAGGGGTTTGAAGACCCAGTACTTC	CASSPSEGSGRGLKTQYF
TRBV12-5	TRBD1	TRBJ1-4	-	TGTGCTAGTGGTTTGGTCCACCGGACAGGAACTAATGAAAAACTGTTTTTT	CASGLVHRTGTNEKLFF
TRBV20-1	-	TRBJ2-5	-	TGCAGTGCTAGAGGACTAGGACAGATGGAGACCCAGTACTTC	CSARGLGQMETQYF
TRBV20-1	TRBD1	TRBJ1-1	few	TGCAGTGCTAGAGAGCAGGGGGCCTTCAACACTGAAGCTTTCTTT	CSAREQGAFNTEAFF
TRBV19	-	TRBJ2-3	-	TGTGCCAGTAGTATTCCAGTTGCGGGGCATGGAGATACGCAGTATTTT	CASSIPVAGHGDTQYF
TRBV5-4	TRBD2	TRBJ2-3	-	TGTGCCAGCAGCTTGGATCTAGCGGGAGAGTCAGATACGCAGTATTTT	CASSLDLAGESDTQYF
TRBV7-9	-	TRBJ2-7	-	TGTGCCTTGGAAGAGGGGCCAACCTACGAGCAGTACTTC	CALEEGPTYEQYF
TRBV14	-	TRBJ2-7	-	TGTGCCAGCAGCCAATACCGGAGCGAGCAGTACTTC	CASSQYRSEQYF
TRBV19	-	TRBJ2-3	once	TGTGCCAGTAGTATAAGGAGCGGCACAGATACGCAGTATTTT	CASSIRSGTDTQYF
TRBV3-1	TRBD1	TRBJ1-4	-	TGTGCCAGCAGCCAAGCTCGTTTTGGACAGGGGGTGTTTTTT	CASSQARFGQGVFF
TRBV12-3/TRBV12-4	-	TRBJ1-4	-	TGTGCCAGCAGCGACAGGAGAACTAATGAAAAACTGTTTTTT	CASSDRRTNEKLFF
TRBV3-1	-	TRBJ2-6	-	TGTGCCAGCAGCGAGACGGGTTCTGGGGCCAACGTCCTGACTTTC	CASSETGSGANVLTF
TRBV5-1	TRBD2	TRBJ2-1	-	TGCGCCAGCAGCTTTGGACTAGCGGGGCAAAATGAGCAGTTCTTC	CASSFGLAGQNEQFF
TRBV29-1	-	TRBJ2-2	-	TGCAGCGGAATTACTAATTTCAACACCGGGGAGCTGTTTTTT	CSGITNFNTGELFF
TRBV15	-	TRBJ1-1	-	TGTGCCACCAGCAGAGATCATCCCGGTGGGACTGAAGCTTTCTTT	CATSRDHPGGTEAFF
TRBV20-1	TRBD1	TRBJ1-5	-	TGCAGTGCGAACAGGGGGGCGCTGGGCAATCAGCCCCAGCATTTT	CSANRGALGNQPQHF
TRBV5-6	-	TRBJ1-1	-	TGTGCCAGCAGCCAAGCCTCAGGGGAAAACACTGAAGCTTTCTTT	CASSQASGENTEAFF
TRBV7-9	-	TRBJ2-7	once	TGTGCCAGCAGCTCTCCGAGGCGTGACGAGCAGTACTTC	CASSSPRRDEQYF
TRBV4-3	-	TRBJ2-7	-	TGCGCCAGCAGCCAAGAATGGGGCCGGGGCTCCTACGAGCAGTACTTC	CASSQEWGRGSYEQYF
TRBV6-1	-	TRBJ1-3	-	TGTGCCAGCAGAGGCCCCGGGGGGGTCTCTGGAAACACCATATATTTT	CASRGPGGVSGNTIYF
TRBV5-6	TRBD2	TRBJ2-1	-	TGTGCCAGCGGCGAGTGGACTAGCGGGAGGGCGGACTCCTACAATGAGCAGTTCTTC	CASGEWTSGRADSYNEQFF
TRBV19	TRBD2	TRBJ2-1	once	TGTGCCAGTAGTAAGACCGGACTAGCGAGCGAGCAGTTCTTC	CASSKTGLASEQFF
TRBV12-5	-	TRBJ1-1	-	TGTGCTAGTGGTTTGGGACTCCACACTGAAGCTTTCTTT	CASGLGLHTEAFF
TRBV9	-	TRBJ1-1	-	TGTGCCAGCAGCGTAGGCCGTTCGGGGACGCCCAGCACTGAAGCTTTCTTT	CASSVGRSGTPSTEAFF